This T cell receptor beta chain was captured in a study of a mutant IDH1 vaccine in newly diagnosed glioma. On the study more broadly: The initiation of vaccination occurred 4-6 weeks after radiotherapy alone, or with temozolomide cycles. Treatment recipients were 62.5% male and around 40% female, and their mean age was around 37 years.

Time point reported: week 23, last vaccination. All doses held 300 ug of mutant IDH1 20-mer peptide, with topical imiquimod. Clones were read by immunoSEQ multiplex PCR, and TCRdb kept only the in-frame ones, dropping some. Here the sample spans about 56,000 clones, more than 75% being singletons. On this clone: Its matching antigen is unknown.

Germline CDR1 MNHEY, CDR2 SVGAGI. With 1 base clipped from V and 2 bases from J, the junction kept 2 bases outside the gene matches. This CDR3 has 14 amino acids. J is TRBJ2-7 and V is TRBV6-5; the match to TRBD1 covers 7 bases. The clonotype comes from a man in his forties or fifties with glioma. Sequenced here: PBMCs, sampled from a glioma patient whose treatment included an IDH1 peptide vaccine. The DNA for the CDR3 is TGTGCCAGCAGTTACTACCAGGGGGCCTACGAGCAGTACTTC. As protein: CASSYYQGAYEQYF.